This passage covers 18 T cell receptor beta chains from one sample sequenced in a study of Graves' ophthalmopathy and Graves' hyperthyroidism. Investigators amplified TCR beta CDR3 regions from RNA transcripts. The authors performed first-round RT-PCR with HTBI primers and then a second-round multiplex PCR. TCRdb reprocessed the multiplex PCR reads with MiXCR, giving one entry per CDR3 protein. Of over a million distinct CDR3 sequences in the sample, around a third were seen once. Input material: peripheral blood or thyroid tissue (not recorded which). The source is an adult man with Graves' hyperthyroidism.

This clonotype was recorded at least ten times. A read error may account for a junction end that differs from germline. V usage is TRBV24-1 and J usage is TRBJ2-5; 12 nucleotides line up with TRBD2. Germline V gives CDR1 KGHDR, CDR2 SFDVKD. There are 14 residues in the CDR3. CDR3 sequence: CATSDSTSGGIRSF. The CDR3, as DNA: TGTGCCACCAGTGACTCGACTAGCGGGGGCATCCGTAGCTTC.

The chain couples TRBV7-2 to TRBJ1-2; 8 bases fit TRBD1. Germline V gives CDR1 SGHTA, CDR2 FQGNSA. The length of the CDR3 is 13 residues. V shed 5 bases, J shed 8 bases, and the junction held 7 bases outside the gene matches. CDR3 sequence: CASSGQGPGGYTF. CDR3 DNA sequence: TGTGCCAGCAGCGGACAGGGCCCCGGCGGCTACACCTTC.

The genes are TRBV2 and TRBJ1-2; D may be TRBD1 (5 bases). CDR3 length equals 14 residues. Germline V gene sequence: CDR1 SNHLY, CDR2 FYNNEI. V was pared by 8 bases and J by 0 bases, with 13 bases between. The CDR3 bases are TGTGCCAGCTCAGGGTCCAATTCTAACTATGGCTACACCTTC. Amino acids: CASSGSNSNYGYTF.

This clonotype came up many times. The V and J genes are TRBV11-2 and TRBJ1-1; D is perhaps TRBD1 (6 bases). Germline V gene lookup returns CDR1 SGHAT and CDR2 FQNNGV. The CDR3 totals 15 residues. Trimming left V 0 bases short and J 1 base short, with 9 bases between. The DNA of the CDR3 is TGTGCCAGCAGCTTAGAGGGGGGCTCGAACACTGAAGCTTTCTTT. Translating gives CASSLEGGSNTEAFF.

This clonotype was observed at least ten times. This chain joins TRBV19 and TRBJ2-6; the D gene is possibly TRBD1 (5 bases). Germline V gene data show CDR1 as LNHDA and CDR2 as SQIVND (reference sequence). The CDR3 extends over 17 amino acids. V lost 5 bases, J lost 0 bases, and 14 bases lay in between. CDR3 nucleotide sequence: TGTGCCAGTAGTCTACCAGGGTTGAACTCTGGGGCCAACGTCCTGACTTTC. Residues: CASSLPGLNSGANVLTF. The complete variable domain, with remaining parts taken from reference TRBV19 and TRBJ2-6, reads DGGITQSPKYLFRKEGQNVTLSCEQNLNHDAMYWYRQDPGQGLRLIYYSQIVNDFQKGDIAEGYSVSREKKESFPLTVTSAQKNPTAFYLCASSLPGLNSGANVLTFGAGSRLTVL.

The CDR3: CASSPYREVYEQYF. CDR3 bases: TGTGCCAGCAGTCCATACAGGGAGGTCTACGAGCAGTACTTC. This chain connects TRBV27 to TRBJ2-7, with D perhaps given as TRBD1 or TRBD2 (6 bases each). Trimming removed 5 bases at V and 3 bases at J, with 14 bases between. Per the germline V gene, CDR1 is MNHEY and CDR2 is SMNVEV (reference sequence). CDR3 length: 14 amino acids.

This clonotype was seen many times. The gene calls are TRBV15 and TRBJ2-5; D is unclear. CDR3 size: 16 residues. V was shortened by 0 bases and J by 1 base, with 12 bases between the two germline ends. Germline-derived CDR1 and CDR2 are LNHNV and YYDKDF (reference sequence). Here the CDR3 DNA reads TGTGCCACCAGCAGAGATAGGCACACCATCCAAGAGACCCAGTACTTC. Protein: CATSRDRHTIQETQYF.

At least ten counts were recorded for this clonotype. The chain links TRBV7-2 to TRBJ1-6; D is perhaps TRBD1 (5 bases). The length of the CDR3 is 14 residues. CDR1 and CDR2 from the germline V gene are SGHTA and FQGNSA. Between the trimmed V and J ends, which lost 7 bases and 5 bases, there was a span of 12 bases. CDR3 amino acids: CASTPGPNNSPLHF. The CDR3 DNA is TGTGCCAGCACCCCGGGACCAAATAATTCACCCCTCCACTTT.

The gene calls are TRBV29-1 and TRBJ1-1, with D tentatively TRBD1 (5 bases). CDR3 length: 13 residues. V dropped 6 bases and J dropped 3 bases, with 14 bases sitting between them. Germline values: CDR1 SQVTM, CDR2 ANQGSEA. In nucleotides, the CDR3 is TGCAGCGTAGATGGGGCGAGGGACACTGAAGCTTTCTTT. Its protein is CSVDGARDTEAFF.

This clonotype appeared many times. This CDR3 is CASSFHPGRPFEQYF. CDR3 coding DNA: TGTGCCAGCAGCTTCCATCCGGGACGCCCCTTTGAGCAGTACTTC. The V gene is TRBV7-2, the J gene TRBJ2-7, with D perhaps given as TRBD1 or TRBD2 (5 bases each). The CDR3 is 15 residues long. V lost 3 bases to trimming and J lost 7 bases, with 19 bases between them. Germline V lookup: CDR1 SGHTA, CDR2 FQGNSA.

This clonotype was counted ten times or more. This chain connects TRBV7-9 to TRBJ1-6; 7 bases map to TRBD1. Trimming took 5 bases from V and 6 from J; bases not matched to a gene: 7. Germline CDR1 reads SEHNR; CDR2 reads FQNEAQ (reference sequence). This CDR3 contains 15 residues. Here the CDR3 DNA reads TGTGCCAGCAGCCGCACGACAGGGTTTAATTCACCCCTCCACTTT. It translates to CASSRTTGFNSPLHF. Complete variable domain (other parts from reference TRBV7-9 and TRBJ1-6): DTGVSQNPRHKITKRGQNVTFRCDPISEHNRLYWYRQTLGQGPEFLTYFQNEAQLEKSRLLSDRFSAERPKGSFSTLEIQRTEQGDSAMYLCASSRTTGFNSPLHFGNGTRLTVT.

V gene TRBV25-1 combines with J gene TRBJ2-5; D is possibly TRBD1 (6 bases). CDR3 length: 14 residues. V was shortened by 5 bases and J by 0 bases, with 10 bases between the two germline ends. Germline V CDR1 and CDR2: MGHDK, SYGVNS. The CDR3 loop is CASSHGQYQETQYF. In DNA form, the CDR3 reads TGTGCCAGCAGTCACGGACAGTACCAAGAGACCCAGTACTTC.

The table lists this clonotype with many counts. V usage is TRBV10-3 and J usage is TRBJ1-2, with D uncertain. The CDR3 covers 13 residues. CDR1 and CDR2 (germline): ENHRY, SYGVKD. Trimming pared 10 bases from V and 0 bases from J, leaving 12 bases between. In DNA form, the CDR3 reads TGTGCCACCAGCTACAACGCTAACTATGGCTACACCTTC. It translates to CATSYNANYGYTF.

This clonotype was counted a few times. V gene TRBV7-2 combines with J gene TRBJ1-3, with D unclear. V was clipped by 5 bases and J by 4 bases, with 9 bases between them. CDR3 size: 13 residues. Germline V lookup: CDR1 SGHTA, CDR2 FQGNSA. The CDR3 region has the DNA TGTGCCAGCAGCAAGGGCGGCGGAAACACCATATATTTT. This gives the protein CASSKGGGNTIYF.

The table lists this clonotype with a count of one. This may come from a read error, since a much larger clone is one base off. The J gene is TRBJ1-6, the V gene TRBV20-1; TRBD1 matches 9 bases. The CDR3 has 17 residues. The V segment lost 3 bases and the J segment 0 bases; nucleotides outside the gene matches: 6. Germline CDR1 and CDR2: DFQATT and SNEGSKA (reference sequence). CDR3 residues: CSARSGTGSSYNSPLHF. The CDR3 DNA is TGCAGTGCTAGGTCCGGGACAGGGAGCTCCTATAATTCACCCCTCCACTTT.

The chain joins TRBV29-1 to TRBJ2-7, with a possible D match to TRBD1 (6 bases). V was pared by 8 bases and J by 0 bases, with 14 bases between. CDR1 and CDR2 (germline): SQVTM, ANQGSEA. The CDR3 contains 13 residues. CDR3 residues: CSSERDISYEQYF. CDR3 sequence (DNA): TGCAGCAGTGAACGGGACATCTCCTACGAGCAGTACTTC.

For this clonotype: No conserved phenylalanine or tryptophan is present at the end of the CDR3, so a read error is the likely explanation. It is unclear where the CDR3 begins or ends on the DNA, so no DNA is shown, and the CDR3 is as TCRdb lists it. This chain joins TRBV5-1 and TRBJ1-2. Germline V lookup: CDR1 SGHRS, CDR2 YFSETQ. The CDR3 is 12 residues long, counting both termini. CDR3 residues: CASSLVGGLTTY.

A note on this clonotype: A read error may produce the germline difference seen at one junction end. The CDR3 region has the DNA TGTGCCTGCAGCGTAGGCGCTGGGGCCAACGTCCTGACTTTC. Protein: CACSVGAGANVLTF. V usage is TRBV6-4 and J usage is TRBJ2-6; D is unresolved. CDR1 is MRHNA and CDR2 is SNTAGT in the germline V gene. This CDR3 has 14 amino acids.